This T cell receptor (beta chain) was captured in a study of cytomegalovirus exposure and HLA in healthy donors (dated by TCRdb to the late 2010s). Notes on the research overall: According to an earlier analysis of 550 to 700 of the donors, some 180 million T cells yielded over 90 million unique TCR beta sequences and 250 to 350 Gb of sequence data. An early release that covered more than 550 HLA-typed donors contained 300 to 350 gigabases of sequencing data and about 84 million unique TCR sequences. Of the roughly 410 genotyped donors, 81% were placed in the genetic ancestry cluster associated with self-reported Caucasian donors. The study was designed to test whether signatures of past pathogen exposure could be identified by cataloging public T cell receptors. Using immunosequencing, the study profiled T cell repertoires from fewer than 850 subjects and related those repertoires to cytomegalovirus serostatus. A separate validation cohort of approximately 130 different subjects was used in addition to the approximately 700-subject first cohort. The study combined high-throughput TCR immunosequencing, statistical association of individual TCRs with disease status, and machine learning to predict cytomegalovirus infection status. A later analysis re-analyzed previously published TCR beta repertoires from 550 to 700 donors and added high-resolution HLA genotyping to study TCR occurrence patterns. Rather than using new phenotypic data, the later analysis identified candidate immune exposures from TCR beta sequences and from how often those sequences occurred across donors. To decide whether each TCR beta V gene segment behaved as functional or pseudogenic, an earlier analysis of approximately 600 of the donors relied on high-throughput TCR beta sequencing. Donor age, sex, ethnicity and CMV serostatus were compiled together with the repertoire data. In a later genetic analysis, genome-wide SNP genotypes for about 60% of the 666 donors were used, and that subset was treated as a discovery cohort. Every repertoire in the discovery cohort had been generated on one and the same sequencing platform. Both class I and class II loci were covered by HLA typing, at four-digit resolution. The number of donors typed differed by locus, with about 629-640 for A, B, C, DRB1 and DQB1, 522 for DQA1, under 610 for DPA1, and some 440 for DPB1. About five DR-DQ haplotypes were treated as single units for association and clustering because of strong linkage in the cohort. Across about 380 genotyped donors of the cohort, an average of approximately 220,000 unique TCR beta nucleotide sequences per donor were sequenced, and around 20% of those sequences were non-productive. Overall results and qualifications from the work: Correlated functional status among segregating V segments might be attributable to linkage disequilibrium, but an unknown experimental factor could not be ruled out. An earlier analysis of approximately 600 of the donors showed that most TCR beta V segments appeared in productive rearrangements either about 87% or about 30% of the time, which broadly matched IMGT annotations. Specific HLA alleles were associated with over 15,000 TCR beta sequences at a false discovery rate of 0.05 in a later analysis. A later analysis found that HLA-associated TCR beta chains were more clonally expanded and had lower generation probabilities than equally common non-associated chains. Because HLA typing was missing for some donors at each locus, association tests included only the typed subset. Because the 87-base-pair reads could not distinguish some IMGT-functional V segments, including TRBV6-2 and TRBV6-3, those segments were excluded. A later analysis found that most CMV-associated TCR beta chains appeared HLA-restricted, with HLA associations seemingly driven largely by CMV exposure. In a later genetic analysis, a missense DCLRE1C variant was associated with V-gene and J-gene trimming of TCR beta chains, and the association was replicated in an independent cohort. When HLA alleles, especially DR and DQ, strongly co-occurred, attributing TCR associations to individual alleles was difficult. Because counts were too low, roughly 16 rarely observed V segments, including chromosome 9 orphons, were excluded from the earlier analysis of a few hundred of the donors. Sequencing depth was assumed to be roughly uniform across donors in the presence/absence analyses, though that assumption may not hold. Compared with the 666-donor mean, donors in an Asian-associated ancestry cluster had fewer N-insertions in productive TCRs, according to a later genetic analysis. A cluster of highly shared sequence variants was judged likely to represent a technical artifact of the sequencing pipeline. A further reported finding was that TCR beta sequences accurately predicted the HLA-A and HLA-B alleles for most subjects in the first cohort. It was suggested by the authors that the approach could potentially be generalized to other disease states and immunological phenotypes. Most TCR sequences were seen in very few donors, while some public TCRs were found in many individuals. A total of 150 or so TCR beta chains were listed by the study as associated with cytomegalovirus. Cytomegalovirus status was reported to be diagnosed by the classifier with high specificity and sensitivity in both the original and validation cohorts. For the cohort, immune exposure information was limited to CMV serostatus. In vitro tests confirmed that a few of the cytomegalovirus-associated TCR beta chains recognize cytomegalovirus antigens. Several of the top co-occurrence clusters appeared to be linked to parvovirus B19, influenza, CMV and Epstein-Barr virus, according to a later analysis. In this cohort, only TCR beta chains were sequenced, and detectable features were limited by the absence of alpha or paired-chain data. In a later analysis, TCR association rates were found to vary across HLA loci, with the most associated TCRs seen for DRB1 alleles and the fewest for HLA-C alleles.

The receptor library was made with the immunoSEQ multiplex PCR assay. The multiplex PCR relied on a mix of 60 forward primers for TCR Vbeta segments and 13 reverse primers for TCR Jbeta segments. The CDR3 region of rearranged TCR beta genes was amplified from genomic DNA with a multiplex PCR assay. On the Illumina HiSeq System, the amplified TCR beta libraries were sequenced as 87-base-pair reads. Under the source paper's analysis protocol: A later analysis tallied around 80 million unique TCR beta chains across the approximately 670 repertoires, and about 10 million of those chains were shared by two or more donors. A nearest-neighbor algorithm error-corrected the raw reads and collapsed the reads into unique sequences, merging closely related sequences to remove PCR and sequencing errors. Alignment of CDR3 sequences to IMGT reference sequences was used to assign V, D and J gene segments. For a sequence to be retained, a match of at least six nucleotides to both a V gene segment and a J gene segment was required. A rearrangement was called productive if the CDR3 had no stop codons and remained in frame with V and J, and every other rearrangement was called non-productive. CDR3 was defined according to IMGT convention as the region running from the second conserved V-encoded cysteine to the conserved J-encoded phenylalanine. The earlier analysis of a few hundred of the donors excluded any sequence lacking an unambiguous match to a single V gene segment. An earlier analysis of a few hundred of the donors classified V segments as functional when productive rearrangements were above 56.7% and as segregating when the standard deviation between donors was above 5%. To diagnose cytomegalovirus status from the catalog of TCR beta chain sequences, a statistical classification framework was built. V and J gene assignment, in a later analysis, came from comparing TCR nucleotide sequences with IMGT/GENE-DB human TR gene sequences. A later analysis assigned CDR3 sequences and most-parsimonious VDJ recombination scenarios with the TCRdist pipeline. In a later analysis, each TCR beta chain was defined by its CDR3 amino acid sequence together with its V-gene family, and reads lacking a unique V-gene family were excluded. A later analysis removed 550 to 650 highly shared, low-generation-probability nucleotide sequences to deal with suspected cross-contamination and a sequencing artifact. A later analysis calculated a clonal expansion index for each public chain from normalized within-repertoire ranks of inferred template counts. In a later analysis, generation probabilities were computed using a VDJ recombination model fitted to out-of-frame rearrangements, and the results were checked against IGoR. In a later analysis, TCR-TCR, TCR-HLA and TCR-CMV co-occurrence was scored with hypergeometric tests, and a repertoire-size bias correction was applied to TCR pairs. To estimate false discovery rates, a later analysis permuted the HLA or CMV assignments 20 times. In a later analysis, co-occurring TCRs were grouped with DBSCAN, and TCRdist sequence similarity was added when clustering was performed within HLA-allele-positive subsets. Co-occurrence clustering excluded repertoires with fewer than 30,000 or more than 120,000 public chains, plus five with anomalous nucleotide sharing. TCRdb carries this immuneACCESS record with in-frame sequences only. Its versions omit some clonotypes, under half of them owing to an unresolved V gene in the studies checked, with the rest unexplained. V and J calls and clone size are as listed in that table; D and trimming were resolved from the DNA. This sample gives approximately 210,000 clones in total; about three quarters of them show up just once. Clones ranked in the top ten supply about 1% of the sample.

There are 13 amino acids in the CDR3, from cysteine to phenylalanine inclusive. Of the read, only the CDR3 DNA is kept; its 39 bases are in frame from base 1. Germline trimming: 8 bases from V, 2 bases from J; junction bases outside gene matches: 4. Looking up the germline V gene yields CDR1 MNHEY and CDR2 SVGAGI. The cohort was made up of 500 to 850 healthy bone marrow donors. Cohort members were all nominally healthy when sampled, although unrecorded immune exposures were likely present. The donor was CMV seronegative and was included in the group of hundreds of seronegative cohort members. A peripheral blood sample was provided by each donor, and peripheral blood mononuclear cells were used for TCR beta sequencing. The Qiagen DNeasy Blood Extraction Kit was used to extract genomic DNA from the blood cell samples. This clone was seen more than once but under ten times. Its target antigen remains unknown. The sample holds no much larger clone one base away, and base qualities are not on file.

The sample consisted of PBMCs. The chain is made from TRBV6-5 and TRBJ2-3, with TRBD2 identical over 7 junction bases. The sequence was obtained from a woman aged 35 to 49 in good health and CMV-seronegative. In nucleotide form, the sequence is TGTGCCAGCGGACTAGGCCACACAGATACGCAGTATTTT. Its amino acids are CASGLGHTDTQYF.